This T cell receptor (beta chain) was sequenced during a study of shared clonotypes between healthy human individuals. Sorted-subset replicate PCR reactions contained approximately 190 ng DNA, corresponding to some 29,000 T cell genomes. The assay was immunoSEQ multiplex PCR, and TCRdb's table has in-frame clones only and misses some. The repertoire has some 380,000 clones, about 96% of them found once; the top ten carry about 0.32%. On this clone itself: Germline is not matched at one junction end, which may reflect a read error.

This CDR3 spans 14 amino acids. Germline CDR1 and CDR2: MNHNS and SASEGT. This receptor was taken from a man aged 25 to 40 in good health. The sample was memory CD8+ T cells sorted from blood. Subset described: CD45RO+ cells pooled with CCR7-negative TemRA cells. V is TRBV6-1 and J is TRBJ1-4; 7 bases are shared with TRBD1. This CDR3 reads CATGRTGSNGKLFF. CDR3 nucleotides: TGTGCCACCGGCCGGACAGGTTCAAATGGAAAACTGTTTTTT.